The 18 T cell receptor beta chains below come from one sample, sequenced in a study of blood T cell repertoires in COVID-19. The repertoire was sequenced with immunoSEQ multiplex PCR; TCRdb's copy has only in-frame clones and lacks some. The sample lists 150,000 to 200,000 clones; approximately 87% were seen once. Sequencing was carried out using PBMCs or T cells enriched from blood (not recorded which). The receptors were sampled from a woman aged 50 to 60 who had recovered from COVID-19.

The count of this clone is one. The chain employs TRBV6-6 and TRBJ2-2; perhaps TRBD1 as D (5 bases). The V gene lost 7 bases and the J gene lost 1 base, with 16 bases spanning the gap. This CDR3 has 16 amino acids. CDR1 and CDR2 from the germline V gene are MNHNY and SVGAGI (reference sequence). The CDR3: CASTPAHRMNTGELFF. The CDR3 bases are TGTGCCAGCACCCCCGCCCACAGGATGAACACCGGGGAGCTGTTTTTT.

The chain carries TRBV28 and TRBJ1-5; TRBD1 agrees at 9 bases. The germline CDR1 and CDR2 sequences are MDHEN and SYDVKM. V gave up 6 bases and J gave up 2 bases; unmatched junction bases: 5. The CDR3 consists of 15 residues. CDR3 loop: CASSRGQGGNQPQHF. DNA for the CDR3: TGTGCCAGCAGCCGGGGACAGGGAGGCAATCAGCCCCAGCATTTT. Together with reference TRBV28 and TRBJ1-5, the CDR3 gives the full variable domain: DVKVTQSSRYLVKRTGEKVFLECVQDMDHENMFWYRQDPGLGLRLIYFSYDVKMKEKGDIPEGYSVSREKKERFSLILESASTNQTSMYLCASSRGQGGNQPQHFGDGTRLSIL.

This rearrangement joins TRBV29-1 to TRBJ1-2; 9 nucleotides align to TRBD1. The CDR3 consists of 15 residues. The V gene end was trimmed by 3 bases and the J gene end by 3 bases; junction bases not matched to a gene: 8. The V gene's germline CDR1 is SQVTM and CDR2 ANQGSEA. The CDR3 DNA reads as TGCAGCGTTGAGGACGGGACAGGGTTAGACTATGGCTACACCTTC. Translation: CSVEDGTGLDYGYTF.

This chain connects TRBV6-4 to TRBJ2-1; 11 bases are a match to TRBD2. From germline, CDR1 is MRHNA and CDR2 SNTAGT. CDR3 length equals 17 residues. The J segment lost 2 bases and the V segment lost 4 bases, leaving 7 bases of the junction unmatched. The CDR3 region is CASSVDVAGGPYNEQFF. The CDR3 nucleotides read TGTGCCAGCAGTGTCGATGTAGCGGGAGGGCCCTACAATGAGCAGTTCTTC.

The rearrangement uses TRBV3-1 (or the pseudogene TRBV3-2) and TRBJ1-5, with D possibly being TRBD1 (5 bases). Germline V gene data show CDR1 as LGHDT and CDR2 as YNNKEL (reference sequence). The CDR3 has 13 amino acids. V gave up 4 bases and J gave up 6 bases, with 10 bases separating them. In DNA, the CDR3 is TGTGCCAGCAGCCGGGGGGGGAGTCAGCCCCAGCATTTT. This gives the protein CASSRGGSQPQHF.

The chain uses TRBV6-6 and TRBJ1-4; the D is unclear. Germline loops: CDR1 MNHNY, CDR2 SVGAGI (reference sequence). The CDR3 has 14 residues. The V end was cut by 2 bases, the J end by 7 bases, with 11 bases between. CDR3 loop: CASSYADSPEKLFF. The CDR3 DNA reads TGTGCCAGCAGTTACGCGGATAGTCCTGAAAAACTGTTTTTT.

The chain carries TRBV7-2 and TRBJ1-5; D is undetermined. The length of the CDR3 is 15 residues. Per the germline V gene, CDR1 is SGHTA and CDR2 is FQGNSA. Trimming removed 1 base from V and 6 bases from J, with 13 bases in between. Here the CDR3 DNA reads TGTGCCAGCAGCTTAGGCCAGGTGGGAGGTCAGCCCCAGCATTTT. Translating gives CASSLGQVGGQPQHF.

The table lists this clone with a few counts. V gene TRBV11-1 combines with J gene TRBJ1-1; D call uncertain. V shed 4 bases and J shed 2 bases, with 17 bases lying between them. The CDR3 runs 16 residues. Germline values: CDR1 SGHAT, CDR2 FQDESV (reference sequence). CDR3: CASSSRGPYPNTEAFF. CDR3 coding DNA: TGTGCCAGCAGCTCTAGAGGGCCGTACCCAAACACTGAAGCTTTCTTT.

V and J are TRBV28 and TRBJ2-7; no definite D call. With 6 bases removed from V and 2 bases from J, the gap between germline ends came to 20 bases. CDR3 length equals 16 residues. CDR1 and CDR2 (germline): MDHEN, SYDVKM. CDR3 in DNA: TGTGCCAGCAGCCCCGCCCATTTTAAACTAACCTACGAGCAGTACGTC. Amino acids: CASSPAHFKLTYEQYV.

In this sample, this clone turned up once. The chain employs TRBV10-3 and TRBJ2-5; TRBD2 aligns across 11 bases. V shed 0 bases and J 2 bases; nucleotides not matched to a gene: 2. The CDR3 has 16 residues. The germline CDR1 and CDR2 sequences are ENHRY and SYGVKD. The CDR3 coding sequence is TGTGCCATCAGTGAGTCGGGACTAGCGGTACAAGAGACCCAGTACTTC. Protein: CAISESGLAVQETQYF.

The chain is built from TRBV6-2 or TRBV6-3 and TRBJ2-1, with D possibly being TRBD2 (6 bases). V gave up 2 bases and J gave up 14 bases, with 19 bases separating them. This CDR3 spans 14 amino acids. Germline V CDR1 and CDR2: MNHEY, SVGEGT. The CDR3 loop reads CASSYAGTPNSKFF. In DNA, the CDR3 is TGTGCCAGCAGTTACGCCGGGACTCCTAACAGCAAGTTCTTC.

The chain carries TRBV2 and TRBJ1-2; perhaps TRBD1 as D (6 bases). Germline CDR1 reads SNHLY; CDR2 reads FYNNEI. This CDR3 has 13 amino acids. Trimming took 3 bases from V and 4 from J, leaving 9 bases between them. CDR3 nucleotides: TGTGCCAGCAGTGACTACAGGGTCTATGGCTACACCTTC. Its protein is CASSDYRVYGYTF.

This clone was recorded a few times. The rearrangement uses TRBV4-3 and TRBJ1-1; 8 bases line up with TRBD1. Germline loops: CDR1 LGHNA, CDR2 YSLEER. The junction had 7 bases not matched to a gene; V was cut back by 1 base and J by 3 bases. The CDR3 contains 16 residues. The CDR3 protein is CASSQGPGGDYTEAFF. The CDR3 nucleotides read TGCGCCAGCAGCCAAGGACCAGGGGGCGACTACACTGAAGCTTTCTTT.

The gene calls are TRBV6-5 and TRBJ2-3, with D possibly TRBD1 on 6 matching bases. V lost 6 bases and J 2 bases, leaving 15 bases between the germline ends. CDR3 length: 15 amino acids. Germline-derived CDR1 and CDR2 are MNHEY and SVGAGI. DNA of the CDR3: TGTGCCAGCAGCCAAACGACAGGAACCACAGATACGCAGTATTTT. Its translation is CASSQTTGTTDTQYF.

CDR3: CASSLIWAAGNTIYF. The CDR3 coding sequence is TGTGCCAGCAGCTTAATTTGGGCAGCTGGAAACACCATATATTTT. This chain links TRBV13 with TRBJ1-3; no reliable D call. This CDR3 is 15 amino acids long. Germline-derived CDR1 and CDR2 are PRHDT and FYEKMQ (reference sequence). The V gene lost 2 bases and the J gene lost 2 bases, with 10 bases spanning the gap.

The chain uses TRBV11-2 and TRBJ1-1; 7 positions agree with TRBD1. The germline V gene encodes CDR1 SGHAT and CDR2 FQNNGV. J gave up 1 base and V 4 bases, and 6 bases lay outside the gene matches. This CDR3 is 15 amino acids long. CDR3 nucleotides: TGTGCCAGCAGCTCCGGACAGGCCCGGAACACTGAAGCTTTCTTT. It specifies CASSSGQARNTEAFF.

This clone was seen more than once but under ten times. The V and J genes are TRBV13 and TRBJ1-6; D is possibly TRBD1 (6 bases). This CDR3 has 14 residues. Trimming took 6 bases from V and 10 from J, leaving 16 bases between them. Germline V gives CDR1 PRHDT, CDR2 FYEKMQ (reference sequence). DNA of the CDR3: TGTGCCAGCAGTCTTACTTCGGGGGGCTCACCCCTCCACTTT. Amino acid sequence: CASSLTSGGSPLHF.

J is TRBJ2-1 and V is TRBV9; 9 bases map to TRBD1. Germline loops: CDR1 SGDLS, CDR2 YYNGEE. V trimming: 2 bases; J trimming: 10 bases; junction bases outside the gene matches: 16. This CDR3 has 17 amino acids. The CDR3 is CASSVSVPGQGGGEQFF. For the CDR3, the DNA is TGTGCCAGCAGCGTCTCCGTTCCGGGACAGGGAGGGGGAGAGCAGTTCTTC.